These 7 T cell receptor beta chains originate from one sample sequenced in a study of sequential checkpoint blockade in melanoma. Repertoires were generated with immunoSEQ multiplex PCR, while TCRdb's copy carries only in-frame clones and drops some. Found here are some 880 clones, roughly 25% of them singletons; the top ten hold 24%. Treatment given: randomized to nivolumab then ipilimumab (arm A) or the reverse (arm B). Sequenced material: tumor tissue (inferred from file names), taken from a patient given nivolumab and ipilimumab in sequence. The receptors were sampled from a human donor with melanoma.

There are a few counts of this clone. The chain combines TRBV28 with TRBJ1-2; TRBD1 might be the D (6 bases). The V and J ends lost 3 bases and 8 bases respectively, with 16 bases between them. Looked up from germline, CDR1 is MDHEN and CDR2 is SYDVKM. This CDR3 region has 14 residues. CDR3 residues: CASSLGASSLGYTF. CDR3 coding DNA: TGTGCCAGCAGTTTGGGGGCTAGCAGCTTGGGCTACACCTTC.

V is TRBV14 and J is TRBJ1-4; weak D call: TRBD1 (5 bases). Trimming cost V 4 bases and J 6 bases, with 12 bases left between them. The CDR3 loop spans 14 amino acids. Germline CDR1 is SGHDN and CDR2 is FVKESK. The CDR3 nucleotides read TGTGCCAGCAGCCGAGGGGCAAGGGATGAAAAACTGTTTTTT. It encodes CASSRGARDEKLFF.

The rearrangement joins TRBV5-1 to TRBJ1-5, with TRBD1 matching 7 bases. There are 15 residues in the CDR3. Trimming at V came to 4 bases and at J to 7 bases, leaving 11 bases not matched to a gene. Germline V lookup: CDR1 SGHRS, CDR2 YFSETQ. CDR3 sequence reads: CASSPSTGSGQPQHF. The CDR3 DNA sequence: TGCGCCAGCAGCCCTTCGACAGGGTCCGGCCAGCCCCAGCATTTT.

This clone was detected only a few times. The V call is TRBV6-8, the J call TRBJ1-5, with 9 bases that match TRBD1. Germline CDR1 and CDR2: MNHGY and SAAAGT. CDR3 size: 16 residues. Trimming took 4 bases from V and 3 from J; bases not matched to a gene: 7. In nucleotides, the CDR3 is TGTGCCAGCAGTTCCCACAGGGGGCAGAACAATCAGCCCCAGCATTTT. Its translation: CASSSHRGQNNQPQHF.

The V and J genes are TRBV4-1 and TRBJ2-1; D is tentatively TRBD1 or TRBD2 (5 bases each). From germline, CDR1 is MGHRA and CDR2 YSYEKL. The V and J ends lost 0 bases and 0 bases respectively, with 6 bases between them. There are 15 residues in the CDR3. The DNA for the CDR3 is TGCGCCAGCAGCCAAGACGGGACCTCCTACAATGAGCAGTTCTTC. Translating gives CASSQDGTSYNEQFF.

The sample holds a few counts of this clone. The genes are TRBV19 and TRBJ1-1, with unresolved D. V was shortened by 5 bases and J by 4 bases, with 8 bases between the two germline ends. This CDR3 has 12 amino acids. Germline V lookup: CDR1 LNHDA, CDR2 SQIVND (reference sequence). CDR3 residues: CASSARGTEAFF. The DNA of the CDR3 is TGTGCCAGTAGTGCCCGGGGCACTGAAGCTTTCTTT.

CDR3 protein: CASSLVGLGTAVFYEQYF. CDR3 DNA sequence: TGCGCCAGCAGCTTGGTCGGGCTAGGGACAGCTGTATTCTACGAGCAGTACTTC. V and J are TRBV5-1 and TRBJ2-7, with TRBD1 matching over 7 bases. Germline V gives CDR1 SGHRS, CDR2 YFSETQ. The V gene end was trimmed by 0 bases and the J gene end by 3 bases; junction bases not matched to a gene: 15. This CDR3 is built from 18 residues.